The rows below give T cell receptor beta chains drawn from one sample of a study of T cell responses to AZD1222 COVID-19 vaccine. Measured with immunoSEQ multiplex PCR; TCRdb has only the in-frame clones, and not every one. This sample carries under 150,000 clones, 85% to 90% of them seen once, and the ten largest clones take roughly 11%. The material sequenced was peripheral blood, taken on day 0 of MenACWY control vaccination. These receptors came from an adult in good health. Both conserved end residues are part of each CDR3. Fields, in order: J gene, V gene, D gene, clone size, CDR3 DNA, CDR3 protein. A D gene is named only where the DNA matches it firmly. Clone size is not always given. Where it is, it says once, few, many or a class for expanded clones.

TRBJ2-5,TRBV12-3/TRBV12-4,NA,NA,TGTGCCAGCAGGCTTTCTGGGGTTAAGACCCAGTACTTC,CASRLSGVKTQYF
TRBJ1-6,TRBV30,TRBD1,NA,TGTGCCTGGGAGGGACAGCATAATTCACCCCTCCACTTT,CAWEGQHNSPLHF
TRBJ2-7,TRBV6-5,TRBD1,NA,TGTGCCAGCAGCGCTGACAGGGACTCCTACGAGCAGTACTTC,CASSADRDSYEQYF
TRBJ2-5,TRBV5-6,NA,NA,TGTGCCAGCAGCCAGTTCAGCGGCGGATACTACTTC,CASSQFSGGYYF
TRBJ2-5,TRBV2,NA,once,TGTGCCAGCAGTGCGAACCAAGAGACCCAGTACTTC,CASSANQETQYF
TRBJ1-5,TRBV30,NA,once,TGTGCCTGGAGTAAGGCGAGCAATCAGCCCCAGCATTTT,CAWSKASNQPQHF
TRBJ1-1,TRBV10-3,NA,once,TGTGCCATCAGCCCCTCCGCGGGGGAGAACACTGAAGCTTTCTTT,CAISPSAGENTEAFF
TRBJ2-5,TRBV9,TRBD1,NA,TGTGCCAGCAGCGTAGCTCGGACAGGGGGAGAGACCCAGTACTTC,CASSVARTGGETQYF
TRBJ1-1,TRBV9,NA,NA,TGTGCCAGCAGCGCCTCTGGTACCCAAACCGAAGCTTTCTTT,CASSASGTQTEAFF
TRBJ2-2,TRBV10-2,NA,NA,TGCGCCAGCAGTGGGGCAGGGAGAACCGGGGAGCTGTTTTTT,CASSGAGRTGELFF